This T cell receptor (beta chain) was found in a study of identical twins. Study findings and constraints: Abundant beta clonotypes from cord blood had fewer insertions, unlike memory repertoires, which showed none.

Using its own MiXCR run on the 5' RACE reads, TCRdb lists one record per CDR3 protein. The repertoire holds about 290,000 distinct CDR3 sequences, with roughly 10% as singletons. This clonotype was found many times. Its antigen is as yet unknown. The CDR3 extends over 13 amino acids. Per the germline V gene, CDR1 is SGHRS and CDR2 is YFSETQ. Trimming stripped 6 bases from V and 2 bases from J, with 9 bases between. The data also belong to a second study, concerning yellow fever vaccine responses in identical twins.

The receptor's source is a woman aged 18-30 years in good health. This chain joins TRBV5-1 and TRBJ1-5, with unresolved D. Source material: CD8+ T cells sorted from blood. CDR3 nucleotides: TGCGCCAGCACGCAGCGGTGCAATCAGCCCCAGCATTTT. Its translation is CASTQRCNQPQHF. Variable domain in full (rest from reference TRBV5-1 and TRBJ1-5): KAGVTQTPRYLIKTRGQQVTLSCSPISGHRSVSWYQQTPGQGLQFLFEYFSETQRNKGNFPGRFSGRQFSNSRSEMNVSTLELGDSALYLCASTQRCNQPQHFGDGTRLSIL.